This T cell receptor (beta chain) was identified during a study of T cell responses to AZD1222 COVID-19 vaccine. Study conclusions and caveats: Most donors were white British and more were female, and clonal diversity was possibly underestimated. Repertoires were sampled only after the peak T cell response.

The assay was immunoSEQ multiplex PCR, and TCRdb's table has in-frame clones only and misses some. The sample records 110,000 or so clones, about 86% being singletons. The CDR3 contains 13 residues. Trimming left V 5 bases short and J 4 bases short, with 10 bases between. Germline assignment: CDR1 SGHRS and CDR2 YFSETQ. For this clone: Its matching antigen is unknown.

The specimen was peripheral blood, collected 28 days after the second AZD1222 dose. This TCR was sampled from an adult who received the AZD1222 COVID-19 vaccine. The V call is TRBV5-1, the J call TRBJ2-1; no reliable D call. CDR3 DNA sequence: TGCGCCAGCAGAGCCCCCGGATACAATGAGCAGTTCTTC. This gives the protein CASRAPGYNEQFF.